These 32 T cell receptor beta chains originate from one sample sequenced in a study of early T cells in non-severe SARS-CoV-2 infection. TCRdb itself ran the 5' RACE reads through MiXCR, one entry per CDR3 protein. The sample records 35,000 to 45,000 distinct CDR3 sequences, 12% being singletons. Specimen: whole blood. These receptors originate from an adult who was a healthcare worker with PCR-confirmed SARS-CoV-2 infection or an uninfected control (not recorded which).

The rearrangement links TRBV18 to TRBJ1-4; D remains unclear. Trimming pared 10 bases from V and 5 bases from J, leaving 14 bases between. Germline assignment: CDR1 KGHSH and CDR2 LQKENI. The CDR3 spans 13 residues. The CDR3 is CATSGPRNEKLFF. CDR3 DNA sequence: TGTGCCACTTCAGGCCCTAGAAATGAAAAACTGTTTTTT. The full variable domain, rest sourced from reference TRBV18 and TRBJ1-4, is NAGVMQNPRHLVRRRGQEARLRCSPMKGHSHVYWYRQLPEEGLKFMVYLQKENIIDESGMPKERFSAEFPKEGPSILRIQQVVRGDSAAYFCATSGPRNEKLFFGSGTQLSVL.

Only a few counts were recorded for this clonotype. V usage is TRBV12-3 or TRBV12-4 and J usage is TRBJ1-3; TRBD1 is a possible D gene (6 bases). Trimming removed 10 bases at V and 2 bases at J, with 15 bases between. This CDR3 has 14 amino acids. In nucleotides, the CDR3 is TGTGCCACGCAGGCCGGGACACCTGGAAACACCATATATTTT. Amino acids: CATQAGTPGNTIYF.

The V gene is TRBV29-1, the J gene TRBJ2-2; 8 nucleotides agree with TRBD1. The germline CDR1 and CDR2 sequences are SQVTM and ANQGSEA. The CDR3 loop spans 15 amino acids. The ends lost 7 bases at V and 7 bases at J; junction bases unmatched: 14. The CDR3 region has the DNA TGCAGCGCCCGGAGTGGACAGGGCTATAACGGGGAGCTGTTTTTT. Translated: CSARSGQGYNGELFF.

V usage is TRBV12-3 or TRBV12-4 and J usage is TRBJ1-5; maybe TRBD1 (5 bases). V was shortened by 5 bases and J by 3 bases, with 8 bases between the two germline ends. This CDR3 has 13 residues. CDR3 sequence reads: CASSRQSNQPQHF. Here the CDR3 DNA reads TGTGCCAGCAGTCGACAGTCCAATCAGCCCCAGCATTTT.

J is TRBJ2-7 and V is TRBV11-2; unclear D gene. Germline V gene lookup returns CDR1 SGHAT and CDR2 FQNNGV. The length of the CDR3 is 14 residues. Trimming removed 4 bases from V and 2 bases from J, with 12 bases in between. The CDR3 loop is CASSSSVWTYEQYF. The DNA of the CDR3 is TGTGCCAGCAGCTCCAGTGTGTGGACCTACGAGCAGTACTTC.

This clonotype was observed at least ten times. The chain uses TRBV29-1 and TRBJ2-5, with D perhaps assigned TRBD1 or TRBD2 (5 bases each). The CDR3 runs to 11 residues. Trimming pared 4 bases from V and 4 bases from J, leaving 7 bases between. CDR1 is SQVTM and CDR2 is ANQGSEA in the germline V gene. CDR3 DNA: TGCAGCGTTGGGGGGAGAGAGACCCAGTACTTC. Its translation is CSVGGRETQYF.

A few counts support this clonotype. The chain uses TRBV11-2 and TRBJ2-3, with 8 bases that match TRBD2. J was trimmed by 3 bases and V by 3 bases; bases with no gene match: 5. The CDR3 runs to 15 residues. CDR1 and CDR2 from the germline V gene are SGHAT and FQNNGV. CDR3 protein: CASSFSGSRTDTQYF. CDR3 DNA sequence: TGTGCCAGCAGCTTCAGCGGGAGTCGGACAGATACGCAGTATTTT.

The chain employs TRBV6-6 and TRBJ1-1; D ambiguous. From germline, CDR1 is MNHNY and CDR2 SVGAGI (reference sequence). Trimming pared 2 bases from V and 5 bases from J, leaving 15 bases between. The CDR3 runs to 15 residues. CDR3 coding DNA: TGTGCCAGCAGTTACAGGGAGGGATCGGGAACTGAAGCTTTCTTT. Translation gives CASSYREGSGTEAFF.

This clonotype was counted many times. The chain joins TRBV4-2 to TRBJ2-7; the D call may be TRBD1 or TRBD2 (5 bases each). The CDR3 runs to 12 residues. V dropped 1 base and J dropped 12 bases, with 13 bases sitting between them. CDR1 and CDR2 (germline): LGHNA, YNFKEQ. In nucleotides, the CDR3 is TGTGCCAGCAGCCAAGGGGGGACGGGGTCGTACTTC. Amino acids: CASSQGGTGSYF.

The CDR3 nucleotides are TGCAGTGCTAGACCATATAACACTGAAGCTTTCTTT. This gives the protein CSARPYNTEAFF. The chain links TRBV20-1 to TRBJ1-1, with D unclear. V was clipped by 2 bases and J by 2 bases, with 6 bases between them. CDR1 is DFQATT and CDR2 is SNEGSKA in the germline V gene (reference sequence). There are 12 residues in the CDR3.

This clonotype was counted many times. The CDR3 sequence is CSVEQRRRQYF. The DNA for the CDR3 is TGCAGCGTTGAACAAAGGCGGCGGCAGTACTTC. The chain recombines TRBV29-1 with TRBJ2-7; D is undetermined. Germline V gives CDR1 SQVTM, CDR2 ANQGSEA. This CDR3 is built from 11 residues. V lost 2 bases to trimming and J lost 9 bases, with 11 bases between them.

This clonotype was seen ten or more times. The chain employs TRBV13 and TRBJ2-2; TRBD1 aligns across 11 bases. This CDR3 has 16 residues. In germline, CDR1 is PRHDT, CDR2 FYEKMQ (reference sequence). After removal of 5 bases from V and 2 bases from J, the junction contained 4 bases not matched to a gene. As DNA, the CDR3 is TGTGCCAGCAGCCCGCGGACAGGGGGCAACACCGGGGAGCTGTTTTTT. This translates into CASSPRTGGNTGELFF.

This clonotype was picked up a small number of times. The V gene is TRBV20-1, the J gene TRBJ2-3; perhaps D is TRBD1 or TRBD2 (7 bases each). Germline V gives CDR1 DFQATT, CDR2 SNEGSKA (reference sequence). V lost 3 bases and J 4 bases, leaving 20 bases between the germline ends. This CDR3 is 16 amino acids long. Here the CDR3 reads CSARVASQGGADTQYF. The CDR3 DNA reads as TGCAGTGCTAGGGTGGCTAGCCAGGGGGGGGCAGATACGCAGTATTTT.

The V gene is TRBV4-3, the J gene TRBJ1-5; D is undetermined. This CDR3 has 15 amino acids. Germline V gives CDR1 LGHNA, CDR2 YSLEER. V was pared by 4 bases and J by 1 base, with 11 bases between. In DNA form, the CDR3 reads TGCGCCAGCAGCCTGTGGGGTGCGAGCAATCAGCCCCAGCATTTT. This translates into CASSLWGASNQPQHF.

This clonotype was picked up many times. The gene calls are TRBV7-8 and TRBJ2-2, with a tentative D call TRBD2 (6 bases). Trimming cost V 3 bases and J 0 bases, with 8 bases left between them. Germline V lookup: CDR1 SGHVS, CDR2 FQNEAQ. The CDR3 covers 15 residues. The CDR3 DNA follows: TGTGCCAGCAGCTTGGGCGGGACGAACACCGGGGAGCTGTTTTTT. This gives the protein CASSLGGTNTGELFF.

J is TRBJ1-2 and V is TRBV29-1; D unresolved. The germline CDR1 and CDR2 sequences are SQVTM and ANQGSEA. With 3 bases removed from V and 5 bases from J, the gap between germline ends came to 7 bases. The CDR3 runs 11 residues. CDR3 nucleotides: TGCAGCGTTGACCGGGGTTATGGCTACACCTTC. It specifies CSVDRGYGYTF.

Ten or more counts support this clonotype. The V call is TRBV13, the J call TRBJ1-2; 7 bases map to TRBD1. The V gene's germline CDR1 is PRHDT and CDR2 FYEKMQ (reference sequence). The CDR3 length is 16 residues. The junction had 9 bases not matched to a gene; V was cut back by 3 bases and J by 2 bases. The CDR3 coding sequence is TGTGCCAGCAGCTTCTCTCCGACAGGGAGGAACTATGGCTACACCTTC. It specifies CASSFSPTGRNYGYTF.

This clonotype was seen repeatedly, ten times or more. The V call is TRBV4-2, the J call TRBJ2-2, with D tentatively TRBD1 (6 bases). The germline V and J ends were trimmed by 3 bases and 4 bases, with 12 bases remaining between them. The CDR3 is 15 residues long. Germline V gives CDR1 LGHNA, CDR2 YNFKEQ. Here the CDR3 reads CASSQRGQSTGELFF. For the CDR3, the DNA is TGTGCCAGCAGCCAGAGGGGACAATCCACCGGGGAGCTGTTTTTT.

This clonotype was recorded at least ten times. V and J are TRBV9 and TRBJ2-3; no firm D call. V lost 0 bases, J lost 4 bases, and 3 bases lay in between. In germline, CDR1 is SGDLS, CDR2 YYNGEE. There are 12 residues in the CDR3. CDR3 loop: CASSVGSDTQYF. CDR3 nucleotides: TGTGCCAGCAGCGTAGGCTCAGATACGCAGTATTTT.

V gene TRBV4-3 combines with J gene TRBJ2-1, with a tentative D call TRBD1 (6 bases). The CDR3 covers 18 residues. CDR1 and CDR2 from the germline V gene are LGHNA and YSLEER. Trimming removed 4 bases from V and 3 bases from J, with 22 bases in between. In DNA form, the CDR3 reads TGCGCCAGCAGCCCACCGACCCACAGGGATTCCTTCTACAATGAGCAGTTCTTC. It encodes CASSPPTHRDSFYNEQFF.

This clonotype has a count of ten or more. The chain recombines TRBV21-1 with TRBJ1-2. TRBV21-1 is assigned pseudogene status. This CDR3 has 14 amino acids. The DNA of the CDR3 is TGTGCCAGCAGCCCCCAAGTCGGATTCTATGGCTACACCTTC. It codes for CASSPQVGFYGYTF.

In its sample, this clonotype was seen many times. This rearrangement joins TRBV12-3 or TRBV12-4 to TRBJ1-6; perhaps TRBD1 as D (6 bases). The CDR3 contains 14 residues. Trimming shortened V by 6 bases and J by 7 bases, and 13 bases separated the two germline ends. The CDR3 protein is CASRPGHRNSPLHF. The CDR3 DNA sequence: TGTGCCAGCAGACCGGGACATCGGAATTCACCCCTCCACTTT.

Ten or more counts support this clonotype. The chain has TRBV7-2 and TRBJ2-2; no reliable D call. Germline V lookup: CDR1 SGHTA, CDR2 FQGNSA. There are 13 residues in the CDR3. Between the trimmed V and J ends, which lost 5 bases and 5 bases, there was a span of 9 bases. In DNA form, the CDR3 reads TGTGCCAGCAGCACACTTCAGACCGGGGAGCTGTTTTTT. As protein: CASSTLQTGELFF. Based on the CDR3 plus reference TRBV7-2 and TRBJ2-2, the full variable domain is GAGVSQSPSNKVTEKGKDVELRCDPISGHTALYWYRQSLGQGLEFLIYFQGNSAPDKSGLPSDRFSAERTGGSVSTLTIQRTQQEDSAVYLCASSTLQTGELFFGEGSRLTVL.

The chain carries TRBV19 and TRBJ1-2; possible D gene TRBD1, 5 bases. The V end lost 3 bases, the J end lost 5 bases, and 16 bases lay between the germline ends. Germline V lookup: CDR1 LNHDA, CDR2 SQIVND (reference sequence). This CDR3 comprises 15 residues. The CDR3 reads CASSIGQGGGYGYTF. The CDR3 region has the DNA TGTGCCAGTAGTATCGGGCAGGGCGGAGGGTATGGCTACACCTTC.

The rearrangement joins TRBV12-3 or TRBV12-4 to TRBJ2-7; 8 bases are a match to TRBD1. J lost 5 bases, V lost 6 bases, and 3 bases had no gene match. This CDR3 contains 12 residues. The CDR3 loop reads CASSGQGHEQYF. The CDR3 DNA follows: TGTGCCAGCAGCGGACAGGGCCACGAGCAGTACTTC.

This clonotype appeared a few times. This sequence joins TRBV10-2 and TRBJ2-1, with 12 bases identical to TRBD2. The germline V gene encodes CDR1 WSHSY and CDR2 SAAADI. The length of the CDR3 is 13 residues. V shed 8 bases, J shed 8 bases, and the junction held 4 bases outside the gene matches. DNA of the CDR3: TGCGCCAGCGGACTAGCGGGACCTGATGAGCAGTTCTTC. This translates into CASGLAGPDEQFF.

The rearrangement joins TRBV5-1 to TRBJ2-2; tentatively, D is TRBD1 (6 bases). This CDR3 region has 15 residues. Trimming took off 4 bases at V and 2 bases at J, with 12 bases between the two ends. Germline values: CDR1 SGHRS, CDR2 YFSETQ. The chain's CDR3 is CASSLSTGNTGELFF. CDR3 in DNA: TGCGCCAGCAGCCTATCGACAGGAAACACCGGGGAGCTGTTTTTT.

This clonotype was picked up many times. This chain connects TRBV6-2 or TRBV6-3 to TRBJ2-2; 7 nucleotides match TRBD1. The germline V gene encodes CDR1 MNHEY and CDR2 SVGEGT. V shed 5 bases and J 5 bases; nucleotides not matched to a gene: 8. The CDR3 is 15 amino acids. CDR3 loop: CASSSLTGETGELFF. CDR3 coding DNA: TGTGCCAGCAGTAGCCTTACAGGGGAAACCGGGGAGCTGTTTTTT.

The chain combines TRBV4-2 with TRBJ2-5, with D perhaps matching TRBD1 or TRBD2 (5 bases each). The CDR3 spans 16 residues. CDR1 and CDR2 from the germline V gene are LGHNA and YNFKEQ. Deletions cut 1 base from V and 5 bases from J, with 17 bases between. The CDR3 is CASSQVRAVKGETQYF. The CDR3 coding sequence is TGTGCCAGCAGCCAAGTGAGAGCGGTTAAGGGGGAGACCCAGTACTTC.

This clonotype was found many times. A read error may account for a junction end that differs from germline. V and J are TRBV19 and TRBJ2-5; perhaps TRBD2 as D (7 bases). CDR3 length equals 11 residues. CDR1 is LNHDA, CDR2 SQIVND, per germline (reference sequence). CDR3 amino acids: CASSMGHGGFF. The CDR3 coding sequence is TGTGCCAGTAGTATGGGACACGGGGGGTTCTTC.

The chain uses TRBV10-3 and TRBJ2-3, with 9 bases that match TRBD2. This CDR3 spans 15 amino acids. V was clipped by 5 bases and J by 2 bases; unmatched bases: 5. Germline-derived CDR1 and CDR2 are ENHRY and SYGVKD. The CDR3 protein is CAISLAGEFTDTQYF. The CDR3 nucleotides read TGTGCCATCAGTTTAGCGGGAGAGTTCACAGATACGCAGTATTTT.

This clonotype was observed a few times. This chain links TRBV7-9 with TRBJ1-2; D perhaps matches TRBD1 (5 bases). The length of the CDR3 is 12 residues. CDR1 is SEHNR and CDR2 is FQNEAQ in the germline V gene (reference sequence). Trimming cost V 5 bases and J 7 bases, with 11 bases left between them. CDR3 region: CASSPSGGGYTF. In DNA, the CDR3 is TGTGCCAGCAGCCCCAGCGGGGGTGGCTACACCTTC. The full variable domain, rest sourced from reference TRBV7-9 and TRBJ1-2, is DTGVSQNPRHKITKRGQNVTFRCDPISEHNRLYWYRQTLGQGPEFLTYFQNEAQLEKSRLLSDRFSAERPKGSFSTLEIQRTEQGDSAMYLCASSPSGGGYTFGSGTRLTVV.